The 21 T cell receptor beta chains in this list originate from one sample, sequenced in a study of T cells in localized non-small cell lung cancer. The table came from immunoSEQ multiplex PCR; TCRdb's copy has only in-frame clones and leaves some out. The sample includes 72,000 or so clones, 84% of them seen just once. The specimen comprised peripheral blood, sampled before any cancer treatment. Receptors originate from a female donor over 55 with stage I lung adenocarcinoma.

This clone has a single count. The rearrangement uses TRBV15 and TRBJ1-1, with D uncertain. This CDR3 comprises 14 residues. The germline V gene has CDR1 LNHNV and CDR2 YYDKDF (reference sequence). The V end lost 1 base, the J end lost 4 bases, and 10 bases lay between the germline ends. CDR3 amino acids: CATSRVGLGTEAFF. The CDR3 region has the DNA TGTGCCACCAGCAGAGTCGGGTTAGGCACTGAAGCTTTCTTT.

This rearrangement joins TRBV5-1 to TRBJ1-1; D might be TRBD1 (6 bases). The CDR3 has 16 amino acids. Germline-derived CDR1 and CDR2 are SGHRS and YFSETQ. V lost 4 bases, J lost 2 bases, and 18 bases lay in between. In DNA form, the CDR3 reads TGCGCCAGCAGCCCGAGGCCGGCAGGGGAAAACACTGAAGCTTTCTTT. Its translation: CASSPRPAGENTEAFF.

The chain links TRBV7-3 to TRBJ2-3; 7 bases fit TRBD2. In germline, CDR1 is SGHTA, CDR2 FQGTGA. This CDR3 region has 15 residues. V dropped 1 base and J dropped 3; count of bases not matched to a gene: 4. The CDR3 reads CASSLSGRGTDTQYF. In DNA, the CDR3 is TGTGCCAGCAGCTTAAGCGGGAGAGGTACAGATACGCAGTATTTT.

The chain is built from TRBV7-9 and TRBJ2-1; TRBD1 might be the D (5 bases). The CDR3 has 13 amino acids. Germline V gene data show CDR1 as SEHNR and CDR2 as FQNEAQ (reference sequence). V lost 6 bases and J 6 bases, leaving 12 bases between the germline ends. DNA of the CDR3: TGTGCCAGCAGGGCGCGTAGGGGCAATGAGCAGTTCTTC. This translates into CASRARRGNEQFF.

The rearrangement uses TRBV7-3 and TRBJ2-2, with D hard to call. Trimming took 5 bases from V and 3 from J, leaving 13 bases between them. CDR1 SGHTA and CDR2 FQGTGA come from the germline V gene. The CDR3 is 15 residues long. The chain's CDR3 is CASSASGSYTGELFF. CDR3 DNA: TGTGCCAGCAGCGCCTCCGGGTCTTACACCGGGGAGCTGTTTTTT. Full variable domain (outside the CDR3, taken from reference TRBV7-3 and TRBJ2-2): GAGVSQTPSNKVTEKGKYVELRCDPISGHTALYWYRQSLGQGPEFLIYFQGTGAADDSGLPNDRFFAVRPEGSVSTLKIQRTERGDSAVYLCASSASGSYTGELFFGEGSRLTVL.

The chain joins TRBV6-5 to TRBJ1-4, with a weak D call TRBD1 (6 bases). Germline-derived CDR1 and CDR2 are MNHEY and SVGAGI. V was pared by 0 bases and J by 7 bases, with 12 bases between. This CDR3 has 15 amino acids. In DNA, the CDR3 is TGTGCCAGCAGTTACTCGACCAGGGGCCGTGAAAAACTGTTTTTT. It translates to CASSYSTRGREKLFF.

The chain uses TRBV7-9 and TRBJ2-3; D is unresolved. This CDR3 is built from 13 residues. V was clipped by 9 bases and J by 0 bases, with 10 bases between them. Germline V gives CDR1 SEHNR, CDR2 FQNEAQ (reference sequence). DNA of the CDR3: TGTGCCAGTCAAGGTCCGAGCACAGATACGCAGTATTTT. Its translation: CASQGPSTDTQYF.

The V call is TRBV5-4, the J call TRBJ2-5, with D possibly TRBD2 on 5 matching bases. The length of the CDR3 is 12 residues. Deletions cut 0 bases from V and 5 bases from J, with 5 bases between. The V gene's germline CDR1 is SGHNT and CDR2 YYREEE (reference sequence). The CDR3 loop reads CASSLGEETQYF. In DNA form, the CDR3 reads TGTGCCAGCAGCTTGGGGGAGGAGACCCAGTACTTC.

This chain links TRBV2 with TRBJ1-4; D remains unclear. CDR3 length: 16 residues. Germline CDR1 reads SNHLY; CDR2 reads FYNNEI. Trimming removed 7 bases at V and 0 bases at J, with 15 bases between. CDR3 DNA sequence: TGTGCCAGCACCAGGACCCAGCCTGCAACTAATGAAAAACTGTTTTTT. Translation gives CASTRTQPATNEKLFF.

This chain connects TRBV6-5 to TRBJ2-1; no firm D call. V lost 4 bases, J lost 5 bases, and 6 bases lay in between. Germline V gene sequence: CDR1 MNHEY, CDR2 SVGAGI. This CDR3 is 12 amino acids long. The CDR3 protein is CASSSAHNEQFF. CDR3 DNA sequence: TGTGCCAGCAGTTCTGCACACAATGAGCAGTTCTTC.

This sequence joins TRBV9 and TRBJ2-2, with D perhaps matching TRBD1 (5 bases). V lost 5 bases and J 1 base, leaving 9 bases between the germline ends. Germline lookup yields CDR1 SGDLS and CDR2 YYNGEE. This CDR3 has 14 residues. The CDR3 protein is CASRARGNTGELFF. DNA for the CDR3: TGTGCCAGCAGAGCAAGGGGGAACACCGGGGAGCTGTTTTTT.

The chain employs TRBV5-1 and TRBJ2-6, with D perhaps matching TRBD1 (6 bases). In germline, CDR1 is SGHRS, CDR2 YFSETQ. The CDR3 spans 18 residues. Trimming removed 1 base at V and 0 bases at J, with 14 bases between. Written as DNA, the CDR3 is TGCGCCAGCAGCTTGTATGGGGGCCCTCTCTCTGGGGCCAACGTCCTGACTTTC. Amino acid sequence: CASSLYGGPLSGANVLTF.

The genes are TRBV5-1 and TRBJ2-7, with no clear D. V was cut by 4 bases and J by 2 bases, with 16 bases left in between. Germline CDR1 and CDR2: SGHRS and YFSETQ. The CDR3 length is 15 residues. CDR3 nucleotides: TGCGCCAGCAGCATGCGCCCCGGGTCCACCTACGAGCAGTACTTC. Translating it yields CASSMRPGSTYEQYF.

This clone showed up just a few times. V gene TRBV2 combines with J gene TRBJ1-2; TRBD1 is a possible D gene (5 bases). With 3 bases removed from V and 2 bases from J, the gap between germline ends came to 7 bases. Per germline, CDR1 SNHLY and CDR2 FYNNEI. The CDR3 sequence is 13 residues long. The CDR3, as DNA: TGTGCCAGCAGTGAGCGACAGAACTATGGCTACACCTTC. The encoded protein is CASSERQNYGYTF.

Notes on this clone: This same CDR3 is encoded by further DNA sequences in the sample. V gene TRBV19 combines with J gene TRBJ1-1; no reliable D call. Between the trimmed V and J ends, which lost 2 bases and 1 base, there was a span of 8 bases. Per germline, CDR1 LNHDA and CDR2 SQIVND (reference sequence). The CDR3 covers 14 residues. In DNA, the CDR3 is TGTGCCAGTAGTATATTTGGAGGGAACACTGAAGCTTTCTTT. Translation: CASSIFGGNTEAFF.

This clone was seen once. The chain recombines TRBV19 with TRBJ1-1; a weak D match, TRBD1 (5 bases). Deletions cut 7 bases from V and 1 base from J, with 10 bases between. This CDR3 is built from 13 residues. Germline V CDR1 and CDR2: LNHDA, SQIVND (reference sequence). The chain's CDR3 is CASITGTNTEAFF. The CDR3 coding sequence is TGTGCCAGTATAACCGGGACGAACACTGAAGCTTTCTTT.

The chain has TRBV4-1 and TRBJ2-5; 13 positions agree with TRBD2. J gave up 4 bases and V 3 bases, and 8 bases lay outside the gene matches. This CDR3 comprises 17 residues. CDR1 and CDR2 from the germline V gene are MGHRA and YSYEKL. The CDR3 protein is CASSQPAWTSGGETQYF. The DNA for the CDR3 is TGCGCCAGCAGCCAGCCTGCCTGGACTAGCGGGGGAGAGACCCAGTACTTC.

CDR3 sequence: CASSLGLVEPDTQYF. DNA of the CDR3: TGTGCCAGCAGCCTGGGCCTAGTGGAGCCAGATACGCAGTATTTT. This chain links TRBV7-8 with TRBJ2-3; D gene ambiguous. CDR3 length equals 15 residues. The V end lost 5 bases, the J end lost 4 bases, and 16 bases lay between the germline ends. Per the germline V gene, CDR1 is SGHVS and CDR2 is FQNEAQ. The whole variable domain, filled in from reference TRBV7-8 and TRBJ2-3, reads GAGVSQSPRYKVAKRGQDVALRCDPISGHVSLFWYQQALGQGPEFLTYFQNEAQLDKSGLPSDRFFAERPEGSVSTLKIQRTQQEDSAVYLCASSLGLVEPDTQYFGPGTRLTVL.

This chain's CDR3 is CASSSLADTGELFF. The CDR3 bases are TGTGCCAGCAGTTCCCTAGCGGACACCGGGGAGCTGTTTTTT. The J gene is TRBJ2-2, the V gene TRBV28; the match to TRBD2 covers 7 bases. CDR3 size: 14 residues. From germline, CDR1 is MDHEN and CDR2 SYDVKM. After removal of 4 bases from V and 3 bases from J, the junction contained 2 bases not matched to a gene.

DNA for the CDR3: TGTGCCAGCAGCCCCCCCCCGGGACAGCAGTATGGCTACACCTTC. As protein: CASSPPPGQQYGYTF. The V gene is TRBV9, the J gene TRBJ1-2; 7 bases line up with TRBD1. CDR1 and CDR2 (germline): SGDLS, YYNGEE. The junction had 11 bases not matched to a gene; V was cut back by 4 bases and J by 5 bases. The CDR3 runs 15 residues.

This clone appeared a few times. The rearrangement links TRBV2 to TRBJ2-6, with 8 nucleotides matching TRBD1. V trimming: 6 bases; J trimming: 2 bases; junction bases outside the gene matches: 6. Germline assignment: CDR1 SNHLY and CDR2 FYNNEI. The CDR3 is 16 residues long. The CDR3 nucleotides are TGTGCCAGCAGGGGACAGGCCTTAACTGGGGCCAACGTCCTGACTTTC. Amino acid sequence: CASRGQALTGANVLTF.